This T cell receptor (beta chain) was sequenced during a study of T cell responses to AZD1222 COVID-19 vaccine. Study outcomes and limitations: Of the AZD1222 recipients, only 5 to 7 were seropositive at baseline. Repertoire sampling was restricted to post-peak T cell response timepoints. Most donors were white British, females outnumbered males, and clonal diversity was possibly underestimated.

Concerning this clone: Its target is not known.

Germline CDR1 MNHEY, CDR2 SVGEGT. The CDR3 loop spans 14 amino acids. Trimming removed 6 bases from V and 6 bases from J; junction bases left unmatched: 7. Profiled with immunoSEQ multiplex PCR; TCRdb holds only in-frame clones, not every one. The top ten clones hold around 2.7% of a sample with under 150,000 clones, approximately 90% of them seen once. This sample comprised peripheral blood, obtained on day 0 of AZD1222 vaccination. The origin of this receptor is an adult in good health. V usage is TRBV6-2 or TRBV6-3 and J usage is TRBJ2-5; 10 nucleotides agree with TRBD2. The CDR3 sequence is CASSPGLAWQTQYF. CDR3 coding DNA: TGTGCCAGCAGCCCGGGACTAGCGTGGCAGACCCAGTACTTC.